One sample yielded the 16 T cell receptor beta chains listed below, sequenced in a study of long-term antiretroviral therapy in people with HIV. At survey level, the immunoSEQ assay was run in its v3.0 version. Generated by immunoSEQ multiplex PCR, the TCRdb table keeps only in-frame clones and is missing some. This repertoire shows roughly 34,000 clones, roughly 77% found once; its top ten account for approximately 3%. Source: unsorted PBMCs, taken 1.9 years after starting antiretroviral therapy. These receptors were obtained from a man aged 18 to 29 with HIV.

This clone appeared a single time. The chain recombines TRBV4-2 with TRBJ2-7; the D gene is possibly TRBD1 (6 bases). The V end lost 2 bases, the J end lost 3 bases, and 14 bases lay between the germline ends. The CDR3 has 15 residues. Per the germline V gene, CDR1 is LGHNA and CDR2 is YNFKEQ. The CDR3 DNA reads as TGTGCCAGCAGCCAAACCGGGACACAGATCTACGAGCAGTACTTC. Encoded protein: CASSQTGTQIYEQYF.

This sequence joins TRBV6-1 and TRBJ1-6; D is ambiguous. Trimming left V 3 bases short and J 9 bases short, with 24 bases between. CDR3 length: 18 residues. The germline CDR1 and CDR2 sequences are MNHNS and SASEGT. The CDR3 region has the DNA TGTGCCAGCAGTGAGCCCTCCGCCTACGGGTACGGTCGTTCACCCCTCCACTTT. This gives the protein CASSEPSAYGYGRSPLHF.

The rearrangement links TRBV2 to TRBJ2-5; no definite D call. CDR1 and CDR2 (germline): SNHLY, FYNNEI. The germline V and J ends were trimmed by 2 bases and 1 base, with 8 bases remaining between them. This CDR3 comprises 14 residues. CDR3 in amino acids: CASSEQQSQETQYF. The CDR3 DNA is TGTGCCAGCAGTGAACAACAGAGCCAAGAGACCCAGTACTTC.

This clone has only a few counts. The CDR3 coding sequence is TGTGCCAGTAGCCGGGACAGGGATCAAACTCAGCCCCAGCATTTT. Protein sequence: CASSRDRDQTQPQHF. The chain joins TRBV19 to TRBJ1-5; 9 positions agree with TRBD1. The CDR3 contains 15 residues. Germline V gives CDR1 LNHDA, CDR2 SQIVND (reference sequence). The V and J ends lost 6 bases and 6 bases, in that order; junction bases with no gene match: 9.

This clone has only one observation. The CDR3 nucleotides read TGTGCCAGCAGTTGGGGGGACAGGGGGCGGACTGAAGCTTTCTTT. The encoded protein is CASSWGDRGRTEAFF. V gene TRBV6-6 combines with J gene TRBJ1-1, with TRBD1 matching 12 bases. The CDR3 has 15 amino acids. After removal of 4 bases from V and 5 bases from J, the junction contained 5 bases not matched to a gene. The germline gives CDR1 MNHNY, CDR2 SVGAGI (reference sequence).

In nucleotides, the CDR3 is TGTGCCAGCAGCTCCGAAACGGGGACCCAGTACTTC. This sequence encodes CASSSETGTQYF. This chain links TRBV5-4 with TRBJ2-5; D ambiguous. Per the germline V gene, CDR1 is SGHNT and CDR2 is YYREEE (reference sequence). The V end lost 3 bases, the J end lost 7 bases, and 10 bases lay between the germline ends. This CDR3 region has 12 residues.

The V and J genes are TRBV28 and TRBJ2-1, with 10 bases aligning to TRBD1. Trimming took 8 bases from V and 0 from J; bases not matched to a gene: 16. This CDR3 comprises 19 residues. Germline lookup yields CDR1 MDHEN and CDR2 SYDVKM. The CDR3 nucleotides are TGTGCCAGCCGGTCATCTACCGACAGGGGGCCAAGCTCCTACAATGAGCAGTTCTTC. Its protein is CASRSSTDRGPSSYNEQFF.

The chain links TRBV28 to TRBJ1-5, with no clear D. The V end lost 7 bases, the J end lost 0 bases, and 4 bases lay between the germline ends. This CDR3 region has 12 residues. Germline loops: CDR1 MDHEN, CDR2 SYDVKM. The chain's CDR3 is CASKYSNQPQHF. CDR3 DNA: TGTGCCAGCAAGTATAGCAATCAGCCCCAGCATTTT.

This clone showed up just a few times. V gene TRBV6-1 combines with J gene TRBJ1-1; no clear D. V was shortened by 7 bases and J by 1 base, with 10 bases between the two germline ends. The CDR3 totals 13 residues. CDR1 is MNHNS and CDR2 is SASEGT in the germline V gene. The chain's CDR3 is CASKHGENTEAFF. In DNA, the CDR3 is TGTGCCAGCAAACACGGAGAGAACACTGAAGCTTTCTTT.

This chain uses TRBV10-3 with TRBJ2-7; 10 bases align to TRBD1. The germline V gene encodes CDR1 ENHRY and CDR2 SYGVKD. The V gene end was trimmed by 6 bases and the J gene end by 2 bases; junction bases not matched to a gene: 4. CDR3 length: 14 amino acids. The CDR3 bases are TGTGCCATCAGCGGGACAGGGGACACCTACGAGCAGTACTTC. Amino acids: CAISGTGDTYEQYF.

The chain has TRBV7-9 and TRBJ1-5; tentatively, D is TRBD1 (5 bases). Germline values: CDR1 SEHNR, CDR2 FQNEAQ (reference sequence). Between the trimmed V and J ends, which lost 2 bases and 9 bases, there was a span of 17 bases. The CDR3 is 15 amino acids. CDR3 nucleotides: TGTGCCAGCAGCTTAACATCACAGGCTGGGGGGCCCCAGCATTTT. It is translated as CASSLTSQAGGPQHF.

The V and J genes are TRBV27 and TRBJ2-7; tentative D call: TRBD2 (7 bases). The germline gives CDR1 MNHEY, CDR2 SMNVEV (reference sequence). The CDR3 runs 17 residues. V was trimmed by 3 bases and J by 0 bases, leaving 18 bases between them. CDR3 loop: CASSLGGQGSFSYEQYF. The CDR3 bases are TGTGCCAGCAGTTTGGGGGGGCAGGGGAGTTTCTCCTACGAGCAGTACTTC.

The V call is TRBV28, the J call TRBJ2-3, with 9 bases matching TRBD2. The CDR3 is made up of 15 amino acids. Unmatched junction bases numbered 6, after V lost 2 bases and J lost 6 bases. Germline V gene data show CDR1 as MDHEN and CDR2 as SYDVKM. CDR3 DNA sequence: TGTGCCAGCAGTTTAGCTAGCGGGGTCAGGGATACGCAGTATTTT. Protein product: CASSLASGVRDTQYF.

The chain employs TRBV4-1 and TRBJ2-1, with D possibly being TRBD2 (6 bases). Trimming removed 0 bases at V and 4 bases at J, with 10 bases between. This CDR3 region has 15 residues. Germline CDR1 is MGHRA and CDR2 is YSYEKL. The CDR3 region has the DNA TGCGCCAGCAGCCAAGAGGGGGGTTTTTACAATGAGCAGTTCTTC. This translates into CASSQEGGFYNEQFF.

The V and J genes are TRBV6-1 and TRBJ1-5; 8 bases are shared with TRBD1. The J segment lost 1 base and the V segment lost 8 bases, leaving 1 base of the junction unmatched. This CDR3 is built from 13 residues. The germline V gene encodes CDR1 MNHNS and CDR2 SASEGT. CDR3 region: CASHRGSNQPQHF. DNA of the CDR3: TGTGCCAGCCACAGGGGGAGCAATCAGCCCCAGCATTTT.

V gene TRBV5-1 combines with J gene TRBJ1-4, with TRBD1 matching over 10 bases. The trim removed 5 bases at V and 8 bases at J, leaving 9 bases unmatched. The CDR3 runs 15 residues. Germline lookup yields CDR1 SGHRS and CDR2 YFSETQ. Here the CDR3 DNA reads TGCGCCAGCAGACCCGGGACAGGGGTTTCAGAAAAACTGTTTTTT. Residues: CASRPGTGVSEKLFF.